This TCR beta chain is from a study of PD-1 and CTLA-4 blockade in melanoma. The V segment lost 1 base and the J segment 4 bases; nucleotides outside the gene matches: 4. The CDR3 spans 14 residues. CDR1 and CDR2 (germline): SQVTM, ANQGSEA. The table came from immunoSEQ multiplex PCR; TCRdb's copy has only in-frame clones and leaves some out. The sample lists some 7,100 clones, over 70% occurring once. The chain couples TRBV29-1 to TRBJ2-1; 7 bases fit TRBD2. Sequenced here: CD8+ T cells from peripheral blood, sampled before anti-PD-1 treatment. The clonotype was recovered from a human donor with melanoma. Written as DNA, the CDR3 is TGCAGCGTTGAAGGACTAGCAGCGTACAATGAGCAGTTCTTC. Its translation: CSVEGLAAYNEQFF.